A selection of T cell receptor beta chains follows, all from one sample in a study of blood T cell repertoires in COVID-19. Clones were sequenced by immunoSEQ multiplex PCR, and TCRdb holds only the in-frame ones, with some missing. Of 240,000 or so clones listed, over 75% are singletons. Sequencing was done on a sample of peripheral blood. The source is a man aged 25 to 40 who had recovered from COVID-19. Each CDR3 is given with its conserved first and last residue. D genes are given only for firm matches. Rows give clone size only sometimes, using once, few, many, or a class for an expanded clone.

v_call,clone_size,j_call,d_call,cdr3_aa,cdr3_nt
TRBV19,.,TRBJ2-2,.,CASSMTGAGELFF,TGTGCCAGTAGTATGACAGGAGCCGGGGAGCTGTTTTTT
TRBV11-1,.,TRBJ2-5,.,CASTQGSETQYF,TGTGCCAGCACCCAGGGGTCCGAGACCCAGTACTTC
TRBV4-2,.,TRBJ1-4,.,CASSQDYPGEWGKLFF,TGTGCCAGCAGCCAAGATTACCCAGGGGAGTGGGGAAAACTGTTTTTT
TRBV28,few,TRBJ2-3,.,CASSFGGRADTQYF,TGTGCCAGCAGTTTCGGGGGGCGGGCAGATACGCAGTATTTT
TRBV5-1,.,TRBJ2-7,.,CASSSVRGQIDEQYF,TGCGCCAGCAGCTCGGTCCGCGGACAGATCGACGAGCAGTACTTC
TRBV10-2,.,TRBJ1-3,.,CATLSERTSGNTIYF,TGCGCCACCCTGAGCGAGCGGACCTCTGGAAACACCATATATTTT
TRBV25-1,few,TRBJ2-2,.,CASSESVSGQGPTGELFF,TGTGCCAGCAGTGAATCTGTATCAGGGCAGGGGCCCACCGGGGAGCTGTTTTTT
TRBV19,.,TRBJ2-1,TRBD2,CASIGGAFYNEQFF,TGTGCCAGTATCGGGGGGGCTTTCTACAATGAGCAGTTCTTC
TRBV9,.,TRBJ1-1,.,CASSSGGGSNTEAFF,TGTGCCAGCAGCTCCGGGGGGGGTTCGAACACTGAAGCTTTCTTT
TRBV9,once,TRBJ1-3,.,CASSVDTGNTIYF,TGTGCCAGCAGCGTAGATACAGGAAACACCATATATTTT
TRBV7-3,.,TRBJ2-6,TRBD1,CASSQTGAQSGANVLTF,TGTGCCAGCAGCCAGACAGGGGCCCAATCTGGGGCCAACGTCCTGACTTTC
TRBV24-1,once,TRBJ2-2,.,CATSSTGHQTGELFF,TGTGCCACCAGTTCGACGGGACACCAAACCGGGGAGCTGTTTTTT
TRBV2,.,TRBJ1-3,.,CASSDQLISSGNTIYF,TGTGCCAGCAGTGACCAACTGATAAGCTCTGGAAACACCATATATTTT
TRBV27,.,TRBJ2-7,TRBD1,CASSLRQGLGIEQYF,TGTGCCAGCAGCCTAAGACAGGGATTGGGCATCGAGCAGTACTTC
TRBV18,.,TRBJ2-1,TRBD1,CASSPAGGSSYNEQFF,TGTGCCAGCTCACCAGCAGGGGGCAGCTCCTACAATGAGCAGTTCTTC
TRBV27,.,TRBJ1-5,.,CASSLGTGQPQHF,TGTGCCAGCAGTTTAGGAACGGGACAGCCCCAGCATTTT
TRBV10-3,.,TRBJ2-7,TRBD2,CAISVRVGGGLHEQYF,TGTGCCATCAGTGTACGGGTGGGCGGGGGGCTCCACGAGCAGTACTTC
TRBV2,.,TRBJ2-2,TRBD2,CASSTTSGGVYTGELFF,TGTGCCAGCAGTACTACTAGCGGGGGGGTTTACACCGGGGAGCTGTTTTTT
TRBV15,.,TRBJ1-1,.,CATSRRNTEAFF,TGTGCCACCAGCCGTAGGAACACTGAAGCTTTCTTT
TRBV5-1,once,TRBJ2-3,.,CATNPGGPTDTQYF,TGCGCCACCAATCCAGGGGGGCCCACAGATACGCAGTATTTT
TRBV18,.,TRBJ1-3,TRBD1,CASSPLTTGTGNTIYF,TGTGCCAGCTCACCACTGACGACAGGGACTGGAAACACCATATATTTT
TRBV9,.,TRBJ2-2,.,CASSPRAGTGELFF,TGTGCCAGCAGCCCCAGGGCAGGTACCGGGGAGCTGTTTTTT
TRBV5-4,.,TRBJ2-1,TRBD2,CASSSNPGLANNEQFF,TGTGCCAGCAGCTCAAATCCGGGACTAGCAAACAATGAGCAGTTCTTC
TRBV6-1,many,TRBJ2-3,TRBD2,CASSEYLSGGADTQYF,TGTGCCAGCAGTGAATACCTTAGCGGGGGGGCAGATACGCAGTATTTT
TRBV11-3,.,TRBJ2-1,.,CASSFGGAGEQFF,TGTGCCAGCAGCTTTGGCGGGGCGGGCGAGCAGTTCTTC